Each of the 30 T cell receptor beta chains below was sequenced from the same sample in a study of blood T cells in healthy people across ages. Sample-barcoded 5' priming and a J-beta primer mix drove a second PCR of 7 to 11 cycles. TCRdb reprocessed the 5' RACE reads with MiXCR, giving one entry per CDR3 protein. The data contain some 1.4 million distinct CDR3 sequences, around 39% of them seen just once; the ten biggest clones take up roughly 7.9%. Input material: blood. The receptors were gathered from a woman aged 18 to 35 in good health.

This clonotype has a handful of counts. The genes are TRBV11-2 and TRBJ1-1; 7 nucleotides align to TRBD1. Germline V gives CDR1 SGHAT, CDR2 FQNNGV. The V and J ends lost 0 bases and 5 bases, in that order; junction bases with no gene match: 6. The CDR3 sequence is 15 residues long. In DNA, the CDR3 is TGTGCCAGCAGCTTAGATCCAGGGGGATGGACTGAAGCTTTCTTT. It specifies CASSLDPGGWTEAFF.

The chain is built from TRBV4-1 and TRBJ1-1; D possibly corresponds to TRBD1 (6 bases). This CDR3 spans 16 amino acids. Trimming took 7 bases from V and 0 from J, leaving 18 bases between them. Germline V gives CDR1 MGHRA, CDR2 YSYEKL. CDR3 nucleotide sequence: TGCGCCAGCAACCCCCCCCGGACAGCCATGAACACTGAAGCTTTCTTT. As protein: CASNPPRTAMNTEAFF.

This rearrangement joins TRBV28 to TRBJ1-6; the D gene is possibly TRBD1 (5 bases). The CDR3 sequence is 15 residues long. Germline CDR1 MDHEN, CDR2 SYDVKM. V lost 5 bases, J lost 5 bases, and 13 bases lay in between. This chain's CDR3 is CASSPPGEDNSPLHF. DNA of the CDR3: TGTGCCAGCAGTCCCCCGGGGGAGGATAATTCACCCCTCCACTTT.

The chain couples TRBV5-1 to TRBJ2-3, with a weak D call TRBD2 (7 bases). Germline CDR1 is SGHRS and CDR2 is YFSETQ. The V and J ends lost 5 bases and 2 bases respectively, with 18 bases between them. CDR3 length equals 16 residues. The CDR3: CASRTQQGGATDTQYF. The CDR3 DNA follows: TGCGCCAGCAGGACCCAACAGGGAGGGGCCACAGATACGCAGTATTTT.

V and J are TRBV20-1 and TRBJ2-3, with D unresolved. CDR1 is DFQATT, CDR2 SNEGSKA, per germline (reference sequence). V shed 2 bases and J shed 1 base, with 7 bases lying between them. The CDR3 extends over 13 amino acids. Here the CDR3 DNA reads TGCAGTGCTAGACGAGTGGGCACAGATACGCAGTATTTT. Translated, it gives CSARRVGTDTQYF.

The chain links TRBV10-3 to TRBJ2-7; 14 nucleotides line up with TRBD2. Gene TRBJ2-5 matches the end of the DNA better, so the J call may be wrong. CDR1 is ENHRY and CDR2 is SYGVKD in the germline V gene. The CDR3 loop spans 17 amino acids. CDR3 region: CAISAVGTSGSLETQYF. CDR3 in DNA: TGTGCCATCAGTGCGGTAGGGACTAGCGGGAGTTTGGAGACCCAGTACTTC.

CDR3 DNA sequence: TGTGCCAGCAAACCTAGGGTCGAGCAGTACTTC. Its protein product is CASKPRVEQYF. This chain links TRBV27 with TRBJ2-5, with D unresolved. The J call could be wrong; TRBJ2-7 is a better fit for the DNA end. This CDR3 contains 11 residues. The germline V gene has CDR1 MNHEY and CDR2 SMNVEV (reference sequence).

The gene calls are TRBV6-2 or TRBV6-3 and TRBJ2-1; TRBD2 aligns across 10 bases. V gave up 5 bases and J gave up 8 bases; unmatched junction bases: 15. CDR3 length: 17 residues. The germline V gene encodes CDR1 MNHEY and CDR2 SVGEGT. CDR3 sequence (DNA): TGTGCCAGCAGTCCCTGGACCTCTAGCGGGGGTACAGATGAGCAGTTCTTC. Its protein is CASSPWTSSGGTDEQFF.

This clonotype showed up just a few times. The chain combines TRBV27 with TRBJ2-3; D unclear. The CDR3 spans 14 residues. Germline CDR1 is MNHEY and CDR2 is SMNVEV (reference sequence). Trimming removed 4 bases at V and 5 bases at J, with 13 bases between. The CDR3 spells CASSYAGRGDTQYF. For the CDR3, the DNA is TGTGCCAGCAGTTACGCCGGGCGTGGAGATACGCAGTATTTT.

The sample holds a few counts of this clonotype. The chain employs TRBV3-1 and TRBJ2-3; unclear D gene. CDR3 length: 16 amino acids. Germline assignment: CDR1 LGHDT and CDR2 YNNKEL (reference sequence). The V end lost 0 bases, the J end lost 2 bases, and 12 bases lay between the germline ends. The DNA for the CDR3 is TGTGCCAGCAGCCAAGATGCCCGGTACAACACAGATACGCAGTATTTT. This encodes CASSQDARYNTDTQYF.

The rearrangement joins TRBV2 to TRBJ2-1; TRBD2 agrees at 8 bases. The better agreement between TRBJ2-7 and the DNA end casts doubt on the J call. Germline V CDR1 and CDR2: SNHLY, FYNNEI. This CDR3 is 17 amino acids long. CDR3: CASSEALAGGSYNEQYF. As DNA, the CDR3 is TGTGCCAGCAGTGAAGCGCTAGCGGGCGGCTCCTACAATGAGCAGTACTTC.

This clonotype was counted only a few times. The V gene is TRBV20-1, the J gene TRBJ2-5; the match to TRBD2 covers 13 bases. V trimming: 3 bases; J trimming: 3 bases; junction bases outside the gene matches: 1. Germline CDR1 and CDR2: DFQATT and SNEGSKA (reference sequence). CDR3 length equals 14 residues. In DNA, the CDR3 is TGCAGTGCTAGGACTAGCGGGGGGAAAGAGACCCAGTACTTC. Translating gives CSARTSGGKETQYF.

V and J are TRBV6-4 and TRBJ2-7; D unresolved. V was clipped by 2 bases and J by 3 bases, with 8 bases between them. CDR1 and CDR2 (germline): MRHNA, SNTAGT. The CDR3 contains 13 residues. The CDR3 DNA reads TGTGCCAGCAGTGACGGGTTGATCTACGAGCAGTACTTC. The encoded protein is CASSDGLIYEQYF.

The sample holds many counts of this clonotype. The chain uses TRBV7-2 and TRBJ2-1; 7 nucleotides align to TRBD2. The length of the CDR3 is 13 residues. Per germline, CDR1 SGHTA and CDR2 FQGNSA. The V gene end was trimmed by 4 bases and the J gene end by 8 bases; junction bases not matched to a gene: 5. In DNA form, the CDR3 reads TGTGCCAGCAGCTGGGTGGGGAGGGATGAGCAGTTCTTC. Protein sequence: CASSWVGRDEQFF.

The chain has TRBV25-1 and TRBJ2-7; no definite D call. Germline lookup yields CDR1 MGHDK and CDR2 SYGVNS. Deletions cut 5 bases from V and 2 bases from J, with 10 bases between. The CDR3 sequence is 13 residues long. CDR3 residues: CASSNHLTYEQYF. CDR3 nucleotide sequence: TGTGCCAGCAGTAATCATTTAACCTACGAGCAGTACTTC.

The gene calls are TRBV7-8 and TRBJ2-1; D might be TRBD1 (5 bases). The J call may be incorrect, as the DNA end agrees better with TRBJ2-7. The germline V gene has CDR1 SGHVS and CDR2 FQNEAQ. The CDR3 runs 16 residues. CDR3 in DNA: TGTGCCAGCAGCTCAAACAGGATTAGCTCCTACAATGAGCAGTACTTC. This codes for CASSSNRISSYNEQYF.

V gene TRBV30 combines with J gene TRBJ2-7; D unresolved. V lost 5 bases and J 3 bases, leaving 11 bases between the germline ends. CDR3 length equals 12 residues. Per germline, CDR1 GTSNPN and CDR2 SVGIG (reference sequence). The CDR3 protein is CAWSYSDYEQYF. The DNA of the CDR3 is TGTGCCTGGTCGTATTCCGACTACGAGCAGTACTTC.

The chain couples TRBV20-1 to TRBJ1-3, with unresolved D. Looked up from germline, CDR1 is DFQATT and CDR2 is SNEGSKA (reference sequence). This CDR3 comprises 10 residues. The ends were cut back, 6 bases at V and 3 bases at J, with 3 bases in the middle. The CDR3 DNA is TGCAGTGCGATTGGAAACACCATATATTTT. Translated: CSAIGNTIYF.

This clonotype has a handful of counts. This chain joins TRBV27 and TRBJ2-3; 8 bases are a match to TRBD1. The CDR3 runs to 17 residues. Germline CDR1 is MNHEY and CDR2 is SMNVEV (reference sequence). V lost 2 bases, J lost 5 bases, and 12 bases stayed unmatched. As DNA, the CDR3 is TGTGCCAGCAGTTTAGGTCCAGCAGGGGGCTGGGGAGATACGCAGTATTTT. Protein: CASSLGPAGGWGDTQYF.

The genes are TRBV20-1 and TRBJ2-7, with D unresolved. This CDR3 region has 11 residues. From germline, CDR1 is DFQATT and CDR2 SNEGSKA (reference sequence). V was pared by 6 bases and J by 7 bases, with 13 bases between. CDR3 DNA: TGCAGTGCCATCTTTCGGTCTGAGCAGTACTTC. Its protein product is CSAIFRSEQYF.

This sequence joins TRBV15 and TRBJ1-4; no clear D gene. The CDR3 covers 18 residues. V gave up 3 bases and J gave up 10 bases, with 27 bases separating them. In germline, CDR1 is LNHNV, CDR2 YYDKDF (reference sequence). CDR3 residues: CATSSLSGSPGEKRKLFF. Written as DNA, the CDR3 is TGTGCCACCAGCAGTCTTTCGGGGTCTCCGGGCGAGAAAAGAAAACTGTTTTTT.

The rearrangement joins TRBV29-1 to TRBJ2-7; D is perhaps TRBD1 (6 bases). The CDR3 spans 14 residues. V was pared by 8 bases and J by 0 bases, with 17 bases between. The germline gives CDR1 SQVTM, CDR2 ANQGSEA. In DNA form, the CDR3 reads TGCAGCTATACCACTAGACAGGACTCCTACGAGCAGTACTTC. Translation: CSYTTRQDSYEQYF.

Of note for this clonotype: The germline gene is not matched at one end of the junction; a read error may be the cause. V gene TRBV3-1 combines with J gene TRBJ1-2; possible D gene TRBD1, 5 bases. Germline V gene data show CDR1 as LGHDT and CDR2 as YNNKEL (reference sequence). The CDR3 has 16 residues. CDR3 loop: CASSQGGATSNYGHTF. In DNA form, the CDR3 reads TGTGCCAGCAGCCAAGGAGGGGCAACATCTAACTATGGCCACACCTTC. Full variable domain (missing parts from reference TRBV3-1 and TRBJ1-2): DTAVSQTPKYLVTQMGNDKSIKCEQNLGHDTMYWYKQDSKKFLKIMFSYNNKELIINETVPNRFSPKSPDKAHLNLHINSLELGDSAVYFCASSQGGATSNYGHTFGSGTRLTVV.

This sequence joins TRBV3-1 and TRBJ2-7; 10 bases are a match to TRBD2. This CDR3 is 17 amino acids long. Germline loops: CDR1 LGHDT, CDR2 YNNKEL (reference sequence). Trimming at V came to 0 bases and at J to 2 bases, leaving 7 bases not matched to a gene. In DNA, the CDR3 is TGTGCCAGCAGCCAAGATGTCACGGGACTAGCGACCTACGAGCAGTACTTC. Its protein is CASSQDVTGLATYEQYF.

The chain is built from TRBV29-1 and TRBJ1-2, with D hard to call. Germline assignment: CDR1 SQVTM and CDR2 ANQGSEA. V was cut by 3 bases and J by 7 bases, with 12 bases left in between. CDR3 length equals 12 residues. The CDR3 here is CSVDPSGSGYTF. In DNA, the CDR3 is TGCAGCGTTGACCCTAGCGGGAGTGGCTACACCTTC.

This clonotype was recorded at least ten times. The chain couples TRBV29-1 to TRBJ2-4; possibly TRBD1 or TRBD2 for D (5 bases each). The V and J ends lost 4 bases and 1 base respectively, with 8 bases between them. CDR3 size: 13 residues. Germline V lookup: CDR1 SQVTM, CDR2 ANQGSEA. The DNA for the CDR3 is TGCAGCGTTGGGGGGAGTGCCAAAAACATTCAGTACTTC. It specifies CSVGGSAKNIQYF.

This CDR3 is CASGLVLGVSADTQYF. The CDR3 DNA sequence: TGTGCTAGTGGTTTGGTACTGGGGGTGTCTGCAGATACGCAGTATTTT. This chain connects TRBV12-5 to TRBJ2-3; D is tentatively TRBD1 or TRBD2 (5 bases each). The CDR3 consists of 16 residues. The V end lost 0 bases, the J end lost 4 bases, and 14 bases lay between the germline ends. CDR1 LGHNT and CDR2 FRNRAP come from the germline V gene.

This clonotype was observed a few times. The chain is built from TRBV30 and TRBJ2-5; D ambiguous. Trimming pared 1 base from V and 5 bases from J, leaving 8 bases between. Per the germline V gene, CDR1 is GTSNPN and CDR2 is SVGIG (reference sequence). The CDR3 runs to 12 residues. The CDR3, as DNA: TGTGCCTGGAGTGGCCTGTGGGAGACCCAGTACTTC. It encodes CAWSGLWETQYF.

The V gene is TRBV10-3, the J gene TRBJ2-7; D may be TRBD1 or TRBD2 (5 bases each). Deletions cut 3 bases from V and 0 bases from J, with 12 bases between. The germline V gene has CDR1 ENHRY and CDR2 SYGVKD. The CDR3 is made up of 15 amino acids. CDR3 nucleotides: TGTGCCATCAGTGAACACCCGGGGCTCTCCTACGAGCAGTACTTC. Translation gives CAISEHPGLSYEQYF.

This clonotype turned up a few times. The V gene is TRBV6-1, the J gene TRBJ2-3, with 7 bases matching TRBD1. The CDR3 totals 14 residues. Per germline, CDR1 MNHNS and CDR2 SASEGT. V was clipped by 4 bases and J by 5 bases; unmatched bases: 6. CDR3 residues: CASSGDSRRDTQYF. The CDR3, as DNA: TGTGCCAGCAGTGGGGACAGCCGCAGAGATACGCAGTATTTT.